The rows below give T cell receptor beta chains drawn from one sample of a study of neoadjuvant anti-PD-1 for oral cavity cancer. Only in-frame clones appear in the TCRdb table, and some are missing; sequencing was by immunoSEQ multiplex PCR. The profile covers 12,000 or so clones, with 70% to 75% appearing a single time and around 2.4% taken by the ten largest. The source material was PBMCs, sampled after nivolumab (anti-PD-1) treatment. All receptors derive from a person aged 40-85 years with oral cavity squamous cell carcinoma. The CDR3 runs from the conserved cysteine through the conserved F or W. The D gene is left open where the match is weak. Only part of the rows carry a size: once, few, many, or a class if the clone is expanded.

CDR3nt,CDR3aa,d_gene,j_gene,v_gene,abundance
TGTGCCAGCAGTTACTCGAGACTAGCGGGAAAGCAGTACTTC,CASSYSRLAGKQYF,TRBD2,TRBJ2-7,TRBV6-5,NA
TGCGCCAGCAGCCTCCACAACAGGGGGTTTCCGCAGTATTTT,CASSLHNRGFPQYF,TRBD1,TRBJ2-3,TRBV10-1,NA
TGCGCCAGCAGCCTACGACTAGCGGGAGGGCCGGAGGAGACCCAGTACTTC,CASSLRLAGGPEETQYF,TRBD2,TRBJ2-5,TRBV4-1,NA
TGTGCCAGCAGCGCTGGGGGCTCCTATGGCTACACCTTC,CASSAGGSYGYTF,NA,TRBJ1-2,TRBV5-4,few
TGTGCCAGCGGGGTCTCTGGGGCCAACGTCCTGACTTTC,CASGVSGANVLTF,NA,TRBJ2-6,TRBV2,NA
TGTGCCAGCAGCCCGACTGCCCTAGCGGGAGGCATCGGGGAGCTGTTTTTT,CASSPTALAGGIGELFF,TRBD2,TRBJ2-2,TRBV7-9,NA
TGTGCCAGCAGTCGGGACAGTTTGAATCAGCCCCAGCATTTT,CASSRDSLNQPQHF,TRBD1,TRBJ1-5,TRBV6-5,NA
TGTGCCAGCTCACCGGGTGTCACGAACACTGAAGCTTTCTTT,CASSPGVTNTEAFF,NA,TRBJ1-1,TRBV18,few
TGCAGCGTTTGGGGTGGGGGACAGGACCATGATGGCTACACCTTC,CSVWGGGQDHDGYTF,TRBD1,TRBJ1-2,TRBV29-1,NA
TGTGCCAGCAGACACAGCACCGGGCGGTCGCTATTTGTGCAGTTCTTC,CASRHSTGRSLFVQFF,NA,TRBJ2-1,TRBV2,NA
TGTGCCTTAATGACAGGCTCGTCTGGGGCCAACGTCCTGACTTTC,CALMTGSSGANVLTF,NA,TRBJ2-6,TRBV30,NA
TGTGCCAGCAGCTTAAGCGATAGCTCCTACAATGAGCAGTTCTTC,CASSLSDSSYNEQFF,NA,TRBJ2-1,TRBV7-9,NA
TGTGCCAGCAGGGTCGGGGTGTCCACTGAAGCTTTCTTT,CASRVGVSTEAFF,NA,TRBJ1-1,TRBV6-5,NA
TGTGCCAGCAGCCCACGGACAGGGGCCGAACACGAGCAGTACTTC,CASSPRTGAEHEQYF,TRBD1,TRBJ2-7,TRBV7-9,NA
TGTGCCACCAGCAGAACCGTCCTCGGGGGGGGCACCCAAGAGACCCAGTACTTC,CATSRTVLGGGTQETQYF,TRBD2,TRBJ2-5,TRBV15,NA